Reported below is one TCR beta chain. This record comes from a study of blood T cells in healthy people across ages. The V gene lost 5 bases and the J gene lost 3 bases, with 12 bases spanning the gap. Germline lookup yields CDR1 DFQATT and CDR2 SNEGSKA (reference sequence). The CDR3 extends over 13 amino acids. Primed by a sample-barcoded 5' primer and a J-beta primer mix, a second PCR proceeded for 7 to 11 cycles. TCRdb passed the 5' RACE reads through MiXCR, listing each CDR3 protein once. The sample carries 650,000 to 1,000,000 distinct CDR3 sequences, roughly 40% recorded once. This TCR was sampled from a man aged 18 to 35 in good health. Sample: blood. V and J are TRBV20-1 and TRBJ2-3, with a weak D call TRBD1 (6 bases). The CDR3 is CSAPSQGTDTQYF. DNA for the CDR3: TGCAGTGCTCCGTCGCAGGGGACAGATACGCAGTATTTT.